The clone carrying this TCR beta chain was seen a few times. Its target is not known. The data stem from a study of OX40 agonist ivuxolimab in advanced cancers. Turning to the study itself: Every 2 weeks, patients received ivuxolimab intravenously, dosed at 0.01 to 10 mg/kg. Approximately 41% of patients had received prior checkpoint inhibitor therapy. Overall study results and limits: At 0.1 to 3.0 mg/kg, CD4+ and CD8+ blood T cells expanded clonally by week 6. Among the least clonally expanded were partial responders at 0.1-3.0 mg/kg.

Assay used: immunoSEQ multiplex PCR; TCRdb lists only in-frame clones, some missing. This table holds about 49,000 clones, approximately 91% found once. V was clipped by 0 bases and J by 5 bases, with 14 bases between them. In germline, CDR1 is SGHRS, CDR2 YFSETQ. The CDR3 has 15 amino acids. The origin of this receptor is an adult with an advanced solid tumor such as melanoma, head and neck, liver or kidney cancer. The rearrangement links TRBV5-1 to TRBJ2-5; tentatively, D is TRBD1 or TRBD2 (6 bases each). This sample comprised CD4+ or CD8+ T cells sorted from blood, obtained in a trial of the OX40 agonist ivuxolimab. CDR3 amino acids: CASSLVGGRRETQYF. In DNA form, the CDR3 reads TGCGCCAGCAGCTTGGTTGGGGGGCGCAGGGAGACCCAGTACTTC.